This TCR beta chain was documented in a study of Graves' ophthalmopathy and Graves' hyperthyroidism. This clonotype came up a few times. Donors with ophthalmopathy: moderate-to-severe activity, CAS ≥3, NOSPECS ≥4, duration under 3 months. Per the germline V gene, CDR1 is SGHNT and CDR2 is YYREEE (reference sequence). The CDR3 has 14 residues. Between the trimmed V and J ends, which lost 4 bases and 4 bases, there was a span of 14 bases. As the template, RNA transcripts were used to amplify TCR beta CDR3 regions. The first-round RT-PCR employed HTBI primers together with the Qiagen OneStep RT-PCR kit. A multiplex PCR was then performed as the second round. TCRdb redid the calling of the multiplex PCR reads with MiXCR, one entry per CDR3 protein. This repertoire shows almost 750,000 distinct CDR3 sequences, roughly 40% found once; its top ten account for 44%.

The chain employs TRBV5-4 and TRBJ1-1; tentatively, D is TRBD1 (5 bases). The origin of this receptor is an adult man with Graves' ophthalmopathy. What was sequenced was peripheral blood. The CDR3 DNA follows: TGTGCCAGCAGCCCCCCGGGGCGTGGCACTGAAGCTTTCTTT. Translated: CASSPPGRGTEAFF.